This TCR beta chain came from a study of cytotoxic CD8 clonotypes in ibrutinib-treated CLL. The CDR3 has 15 residues. Losses at the gene ends were 5 bases for V and 4 bases for J; bases not matched to a gene: 7. Germline V gene lookup returns CDR1 LNHDA and CDR2 SQIVND (reference sequence). The assay was immunoSEQ multiplex PCR, and TCRdb's table has in-frame clones only and misses some. The profile shows approximately 120,000 clones, around 80% of them singletons. Study conclusions and caveats: Few clonotypes were public, and these shrank or held steady under treatment.

A note on this clone: Its cognate antigen is unknown.

The chain recombines TRBV19 with TRBJ2-5, with 10 nucleotides matching TRBD1. The sample consisted of PBMCs, taken after 24 months of ibrutinib treatment. This TCR derives from a human donor with chronic lymphocytic leukemia. The CDR3 here is CASSLGTGELETQYF. The CDR3 region has the DNA TGTGCCAGTAGTCTTGGGACAGGGGAATTAGAGACCCAGTACTTC.